These T cell receptor beta chains were read from a single sample in a study of PD-L1 blockade in urothelial cancer. Libraries were prepared by immunoSEQ multiplex PCR; TCRdb keeps only in-frame clonotypes and omits some of them. This sample has 40,000 to 60,000 clones, with about 80% found just once. Sequencing was performed on PBMCs, taken around atezolizumab (anti-PD-L1) treatment. The receptors were gathered from a man aged 65 to 85 with urothelial cancer. CDR3s include the opening cysteine and the closing phenylalanine or tryptophan. The D gene is left open where the match is weak. A row's size may be missing; if present it is once, few, many or a size class.

d_call clone_size j_call v_call cdr3_aa cdr3_nt
NA NA TRBJ1-4 TRBV6-1 CATFLRGTNEKLFF TGTGCCACCTTTCTCCGAGGTACTAATGAAAAACTGTTTTTT
TRBD1 NA TRBJ1-2 TRBV29-1 CSVERGRGHHGYTF TGCAGCGTTGAACGGGGAAGGGGGCACCATGGCTACACCTTC
NA once TRBJ2-3 TRBV25-1 CASRSMTDTQYF TGTGCCAGCAGGTCAATGACAGATACGCAGTATTTT
NA medium-sized TRBJ1-2 TRBV7-9 CAESPGSTNYGYTF TGTGCCGAAAGCCCGGGATCGACTAACTATGGCTACACCTTC
NA NA TRBJ1-2 TRBV29-1 CSGLTGSFGYTF TGCAGCGGCCTGACAGGTTCCTTTGGCTACACCTTC
TRBD1 NA TRBJ1-2 TRBV14 CASRRSGTGDGYTF TGTGCCAGCAGACGATCCGGGACAGGGGACGGCTACACCTTC
TRBD1 NA TRBJ2-2 TRBV19 CASSLGQFLSGELFF TGTGCCAGTAGTCTGGGACAGTTTTTGTCCGGGGAGCTGTTTTTT
NA NA TRBJ1-2 TRBV9 CASSKSSGYTF TGTGCCAGCAGCAAATCGAGTGGCTACACCTTC
TRBD2 NA TRBJ2-5 TRBV9 CASSVGLAGGIETQYF TGTGCCAGCAGCGTAGGATTAGCGGGGGGTATCGAGACCCAGTACTTC
TRBD1 once TRBJ1-2 TRBV10-3 CAISLQPTGGGGGYTF TGTGCCATCAGCCTACAACCGACAGGGGGCGGCGGCGGCTACACCTTC
NA NA TRBJ1-3 TRBV5-1 CASSLNAGLSGNTIYF TGCGCCAGCAGCTTGAATGCGGGTCTGTCTGGAAACACCATATATTTT